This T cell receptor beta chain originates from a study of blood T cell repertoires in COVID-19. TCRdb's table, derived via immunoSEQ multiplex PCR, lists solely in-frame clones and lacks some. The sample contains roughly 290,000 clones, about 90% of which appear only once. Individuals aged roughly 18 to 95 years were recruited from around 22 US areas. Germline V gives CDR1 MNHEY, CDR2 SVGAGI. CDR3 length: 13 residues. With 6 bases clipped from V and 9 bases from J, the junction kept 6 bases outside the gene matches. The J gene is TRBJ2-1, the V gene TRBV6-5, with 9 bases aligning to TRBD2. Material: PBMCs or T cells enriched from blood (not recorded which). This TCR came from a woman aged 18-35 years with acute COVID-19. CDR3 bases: TGTGCCAGCAGGGCGGGGGGGCCCGGTGAGCAGTTCTTC. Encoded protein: CASRAGGPGEQFF.